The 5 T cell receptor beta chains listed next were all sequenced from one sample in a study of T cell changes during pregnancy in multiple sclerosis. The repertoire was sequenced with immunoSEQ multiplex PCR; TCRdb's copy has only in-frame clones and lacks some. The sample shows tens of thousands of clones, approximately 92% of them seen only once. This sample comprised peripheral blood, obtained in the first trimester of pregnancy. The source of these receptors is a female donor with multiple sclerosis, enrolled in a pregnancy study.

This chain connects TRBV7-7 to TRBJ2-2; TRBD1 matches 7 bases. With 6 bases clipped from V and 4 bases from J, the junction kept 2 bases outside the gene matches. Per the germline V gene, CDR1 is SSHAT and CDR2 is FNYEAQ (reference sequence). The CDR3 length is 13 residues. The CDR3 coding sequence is TGTGCCAGCAGTGACAGGGCCACCGGGGAGCTGTTTTTT. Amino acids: CASSDRATGELFF.

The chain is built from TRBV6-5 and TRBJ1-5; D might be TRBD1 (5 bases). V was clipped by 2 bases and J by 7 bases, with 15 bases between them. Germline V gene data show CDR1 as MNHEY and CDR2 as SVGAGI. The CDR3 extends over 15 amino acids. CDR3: CASSYGGGVGQPQHF. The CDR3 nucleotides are TGTGCCAGCAGTTACGGGGGAGGGGTTGGACAGCCCCAGCATTTT.

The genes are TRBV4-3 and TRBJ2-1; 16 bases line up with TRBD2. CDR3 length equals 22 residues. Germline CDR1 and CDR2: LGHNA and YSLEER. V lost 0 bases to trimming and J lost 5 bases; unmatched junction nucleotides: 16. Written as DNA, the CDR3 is TGCGCCAGCAGCCAAGATACCTCGGGACTAGCGGGGGGGCTTGACGCTCACAATGAGCAGTTCTTC. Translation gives CASSQDTSGLAGGLDAHNEQFF.

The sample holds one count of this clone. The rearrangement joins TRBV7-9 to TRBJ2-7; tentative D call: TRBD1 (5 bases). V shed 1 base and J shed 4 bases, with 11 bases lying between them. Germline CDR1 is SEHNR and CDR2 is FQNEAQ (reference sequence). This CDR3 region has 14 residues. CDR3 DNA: TGTGCCAGCAGCTTAGGACTTCAGGGTTACGAGCAGTACTTC. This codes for CASSLGLQGYEQYF. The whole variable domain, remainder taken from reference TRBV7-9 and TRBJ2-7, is DTGVSQNPRHKITKRGQNVTFRCDPISEHNRLYWYRQTLGQGPEFLTYFQNEAQLEKSRLLSDRFSAERPKGSFSTLEIQRTEQGDSAMYLCASSLGLQGYEQYFGPGTRLTVT.

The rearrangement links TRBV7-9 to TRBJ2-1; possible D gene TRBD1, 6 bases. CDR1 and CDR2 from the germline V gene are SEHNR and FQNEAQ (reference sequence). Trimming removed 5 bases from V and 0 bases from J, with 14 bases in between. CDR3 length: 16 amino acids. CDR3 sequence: CASSMRQVSSYNEQFF. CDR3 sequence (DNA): TGTGCCAGCAGCATGCGACAGGTGAGCTCCTACAATGAGCAGTTCTTC.